These 23 T cell receptor beta chains share one sample of origin, sequenced in a study of early T cells in non-severe SARS-CoV-2 infection. From the 5' RACE reads, TCRdb called clonotypes with MiXCR, one entry per CDR3 protein. This sample has some 48,000 distinct CDR3 sequences, with about 4% found just once. Sequencing was performed on whole blood. The receptors were sampled from an adult who was a healthcare worker with PCR-confirmed SARS-CoV-2 infection or an uninfected control (not recorded which).

The chain uses TRBV3-1 and TRBJ2-2, with D perhaps given as TRBD1 or TRBD2 (5 bases each). The CDR3 has 16 amino acids. Trimming removed 4 bases from V and 7 bases from J, with 19 bases in between. Per the germline V gene, CDR1 is LGHDT and CDR2 is YNNKEL (reference sequence). The CDR3 protein is CASSPPELGVFGELFF. As DNA, the CDR3 is TGTGCCAGCAGCCCGCCAGAACTAGGGGTTTTCGGGGAGCTGTTTTTT.

This clonotype was counted at least ten times. V is TRBV4-3 and J is TRBJ2-1, with D perhaps TRBD2 (5 bases). The CDR3 is 14 amino acids. V was clipped by 0 bases and J by 9 bases, with 12 bases between them. CDR1 and CDR2 from the germline V gene are LGHNA and YSLEER. DNA for the CDR3: TGCGCCAGCAGCCAAGAGTTGGGAGCGCTTGAGCAGTTCTTC. Translated, it gives CASSQELGALEQFF.

This clonotype was seen ten or more times. V gene TRBV7-2 combines with J gene TRBJ1-2; D is uncertain. Germline CDR1 is SGHTA and CDR2 is FQGNSA. The V end lost 6 bases, the J end lost 6 bases, and 17 bases lay between the germline ends. The CDR3 has 14 amino acids. CDR3 bases: TGTGCCAGCAGGATCTCTCCGGGAGAGGATGGCTACACCTTC. It translates to CASRISPGEDGYTF.

This clonotype was seen ten or more times. The chain carries TRBV5-1 and TRBJ2-7; D is perhaps TRBD1 or TRBD2 (5 bases each). In germline, CDR1 is SGHRS, CDR2 YFSETQ. The CDR3 is made up of 14 amino acids. The V gene lost 4 bases and the J gene lost 0 bases, with 11 bases spanning the gap. The CDR3, as DNA: TGCGCCAGCAGCCGGGGCGGTGACTCCTACGAGCAGTACTTC. Translation gives CASSRGGDSYEQYF.

This clonotype has ten or more counts. The V call is TRBV7-7, the J call TRBJ2-5; TRBD2 agrees at 10 bases. The CDR3 totals 16 residues. With 1 base clipped from V and 2 bases from J, the junction kept 4 bases outside the gene matches. Per the germline V gene, CDR1 is SSHAT and CDR2 is FNYEAQ (reference sequence). The CDR3 DNA reads TGTGCCAGCAGCTTAGGGGGACTAGCGTATCAAGAGACCCAGTACTTC. Encoded protein: CASSLGGLAYQETQYF.

This clonotype was recorded a few times. The chain employs TRBV4-1 and TRBJ2-7, with 9 bases that match TRBD2. Trimming at V came to 3 bases and at J to 2 bases, leaving 8 bases not matched to a gene. Germline lookup yields CDR1 MGHRA and CDR2 YSYEKL. This CDR3 region has 16 residues. CDR3 sequence (DNA): TGCGCCAGCAGCCACCTGGGACTAGCCGTTCCCTACGAGCAGTACTTC. Protein: CASSHLGLAVPYEQYF.

This clonotype appeared many times. The V gene is TRBV19, the J gene TRBJ2-3, with TRBD1 identical over 10 bases. The trim removed 4 bases at V and 4 bases at J, leaving 8 bases unmatched. Germline CDR1 LNHDA, CDR2 SQIVND (reference sequence). The CDR3 totals 16 residues. The CDR3 loop reads CASSTWTGGLADTQYF. The CDR3 nucleotides read TGTGCCAGTAGTACTTGGACAGGGGGGCTGGCAGATACGCAGTATTTT.

This clonotype has ten or more counts. CDR3: CASSFDSLSYNEQFF. The CDR3 DNA reads as TGTGCCAGCAGTTTCGACTCCCTCTCCTACAATGAGCAGTTCTTC. The V gene is TRBV12-3 or TRBV12-4, the J gene TRBJ2-1; D call uncertain. The CDR3 loop spans 15 amino acids. Trimming took off 3 bases at V and 0 bases at J, with 9 bases between the two ends.

This clonotype was seen ten or more times. The J gene is TRBJ1-2, the V gene TRBV7-2; 11 bases line up with TRBD1. V was pared by 5 bases and J by 2 bases, with 4 bases of the junction left unmatched. The CDR3 length is 15 residues. The germline V gene encodes CDR1 SGHTA and CDR2 FQGNSA. The CDR3 bases are TGTGCCAGCAGCCCGGACAGGGGGCAAAACTATGGCTACACCTTC. Translated: CASSPDRGQNYGYTF.

This clonotype was detected ten times or more. Here the CDR3 DNA reads TGTGCCAGCAAAGCTGGCGGACAGGGTGGCACAGATACGCAGTATTTT. It translates to CASKAGGQGGTDTQYF. V usage is TRBV7-3 and J usage is TRBJ2-3; 8 bases are shared with TRBD1. The CDR3 is 16 amino acids. CDR1 and CDR2 (germline): SGHTA, FQGTGA. With 7 bases clipped from V and 1 base from J, the junction kept 10 bases outside the gene matches.

The table lists this clonotype with a few counts. The chain combines TRBV3-1 with TRBJ2-5; either TRBD1 or TRBD2 may fit D (5 bases each). This CDR3 has 15 residues. V was pared by 7 bases and J by 0 bases, with 15 bases between. The germline V gene has CDR1 LGHDT and CDR2 YNNKEL (reference sequence). The CDR3 DNA is TGTGCCAGCAAACCGGGACGGCAGTACCAAGAGACCCAGTACTTC. Amino acids: CASKPGRQYQETQYF.

This clonotype was seen at least ten times. This chain uses TRBV12-5 with TRBJ1-1; D might be TRBD1 (5 bases). The germline CDR1 and CDR2 sequences are LGHNT and FRNRAP. V lost 6 bases to trimming and J lost 1 base, with 9 bases between them. The CDR3 extends over 13 amino acids. The CDR3 loop reads CASGSTENTEAFF. In DNA form, the CDR3 reads TGTGCTAGTGGATCGACAGAGAACACTGAAGCTTTCTTT.

Regarding this clonotype: A much larger clone is a single base away; this may be a read error. Lacking the conserved final phenylalanine or tryptophan, this CDR3 likely reflects a read error. V gene TRBV7-3 combines with J gene TRBJ2-3; D may correspond to TRBD1 or TRBD2 (5 bases each). Trimming shortened V by 2 bases and J by 4 bases, and 13 bases separated the two germline ends. Germline CDR1 is SGHTA and CDR2 is FQGTGA. The length of the CDR3 is 15 residues. The CDR3 DNA sequence: TGTGCCAGCAGCTTAGGATTACGGGGCCCAGATACGCAGTATTTA. Translation gives CASSLGLRGPDTQYL.

At least ten counts were recorded for this clonotype. The J gene is TRBJ1-2, the V gene TRBV27; D gene ambiguous. V shed 10 bases and J shed 2 bases, with 14 bases lying between them. Looked up from germline, CDR1 is MNHEY and CDR2 is SMNVEV (reference sequence). The CDR3 has 13 amino acids. The CDR3 here is CATFGRTNYGYTF. For the CDR3, the DNA is TGTGCCACCTTCGGACGGACCAACTATGGCTACACCTTC.

This clonotype has a handful of counts. The V gene is TRBV10-2, the J gene TRBJ1-2, with 8 bases lining up with TRBD1. This CDR3 contains 15 residues. With 4 bases clipped from V and 3 bases from J, the junction kept 7 bases outside the gene matches. Germline CDR1 and CDR2: WSHSY and SAAADI. The CDR3 region is CASSVGDRRDYGYTF. CDR3 nucleotides: TGCGCCAGCAGTGTGGGGGACAGGCGAGACTATGGCTACACCTTC.

The V gene is TRBV2, the J gene TRBJ1-1; tentative D call: TRBD1 (5 bases). V gave up 1 base and J gave up 1 base, with 7 bases separating them. In germline, CDR1 is SNHLY, CDR2 FYNNEI. This CDR3 spans 14 amino acids. DNA of the CDR3: TGTGCCAGCAGTGAAGGCCAGGGGAACACTGAAGCTTTCTTT. This translates into CASSEGQGNTEAFF.

This clonotype was detected only a few times. The chain recombines TRBV27 with TRBJ1-2, with D uncertain. Germline CDR1 is MNHEY and CDR2 is SMNVEV (reference sequence). Trimming removed 3 bases from V and 2 bases from J, with 7 bases in between. The CDR3 loop spans 13 amino acids. The chain's CDR3 is CASSLGRNYGYTF. In DNA, the CDR3 is TGTGCCAGCAGTTTGGGGAGAAACTATGGCTACACCTTC.

This clonotype was observed many times. V usage is TRBV15 and J usage is TRBJ2-1; the D call may be TRBD1 or TRBD2 (5 bases each). V shed 5 bases and J shed 8 bases, with 10 bases lying between them. Germline CDR1 reads LNHNV; CDR2 reads YYDKDF (reference sequence). This CDR3 has 12 residues. The CDR3 coding sequence is TGTGCCACCAGCTCCCTGGGGGATGAGCAGTTCTTC. Protein product: CATSSLGDEQFF.

This clonotype was found many times. The V gene is TRBV6-2 or TRBV6-3, the J gene TRBJ2-6, with D possibly matching TRBD1 (6 bases). V was clipped by 4 bases and J by 0 bases, with 10 bases between them. CDR1 is MNHEY, CDR2 SVGEGT, per germline. There are 16 residues in the CDR3. The CDR3 nucleotides are TGTGCCAGCAGTTTAACAGGGCCCTCTGGGGCCAACGTCCTGACTTTC. It is translated as CASSLTGPSGANVLTF.

This clonotype was counted ten times or more. The gene calls are TRBV12-3 or TRBV12-4 and TRBJ2-2, with TRBD2 identical over 7 bases. The CDR3 spans 17 residues. The ends lost 5 bases at V and 0 bases at J; junction bases unmatched: 9. For the CDR3, the DNA is TGTGCCAGCAGTCCCCTCTCTAGCGGAGCGAACACCGGGGAGCTGTTTTTT. Amino acid sequence: CASSPLSSGANTGELFF.

This clonotype was recorded many times. The chain combines TRBV20-1 with TRBJ2-7; the D gene is possibly TRBD1 (5 bases). The CDR3 has 15 amino acids. Per the germline V gene, CDR1 is DFQATT and CDR2 is SNEGSKA (reference sequence). The V end was cut by 3 bases, the J end by 6 bases, with 21 bases between. The CDR3 loop is CSASPRASGFGEQYF. The CDR3 DNA reads as TGCAGTGCTAGTCCCCGGGCCTCAGGGTTCGGCGAGCAGTACTTC.

This clonotype was counted only a few times. The chain combines TRBV28 with TRBJ2-7, with 9 bases identical to TRBD1. The CDR3 has 15 amino acids. The ends lost 4 bases at V and 7 bases at J; junction bases unmatched: 11. Germline CDR1 and CDR2: MDHEN and SYDVKM. The CDR3 region has the DNA TGTGCCAGCAGTTCGTTTCGGGACAGGGAAGAAGAGCAGTACTTC. Translated, it gives CASSSFRDREEEQYF.

This clonotype was picked up a small number of times. The V and J genes are TRBV6-5 and TRBJ2-4; a possible D gene is TRBD2 (5 bases). Germline CDR1 and CDR2: MNHEY and SVGAGI. This CDR3 has 14 amino acids. Trimming took off 5 bases at V and 7 bases at J, with 15 bases between the two ends. CDR3 nucleotide sequence: TGTGCCAGCAGTCAAGGACTCTCCTCGAACATTCAGTACTTC. Translating gives CASSQGLSSNIQYF.